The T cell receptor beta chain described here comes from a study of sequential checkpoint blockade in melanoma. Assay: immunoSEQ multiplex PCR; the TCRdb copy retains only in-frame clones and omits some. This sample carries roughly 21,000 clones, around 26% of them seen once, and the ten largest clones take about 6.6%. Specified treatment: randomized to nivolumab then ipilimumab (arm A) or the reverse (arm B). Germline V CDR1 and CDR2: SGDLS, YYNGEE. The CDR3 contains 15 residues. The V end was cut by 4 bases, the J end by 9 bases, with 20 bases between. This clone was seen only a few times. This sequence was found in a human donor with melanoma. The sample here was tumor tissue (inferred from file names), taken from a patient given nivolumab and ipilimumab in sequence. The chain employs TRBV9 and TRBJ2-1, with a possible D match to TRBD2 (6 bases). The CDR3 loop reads CASSIRLGGVTEQFF. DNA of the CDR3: TGTGCCAGCAGCATCCGACTGGGCGGGGTTACTGAGCAGTTCTTC.